Presented here are 16 T cell receptor beta chains from one specimen sequenced in a study of early T cells in non-severe SARS-CoV-2 infection. TCRdb re-analysed the 5' RACE reads in MiXCR, keeping a single row per CDR3 protein. The sample yields more than 50,000 distinct CDR3 sequences, under 15% seen once. Sequenced material: whole blood, taken at baseline. These receptors all come from an adult who was a healthcare worker with PCR-confirmed SARS-CoV-2 infection or an uninfected control (not recorded which).

V is TRBV11-2 and J is TRBJ2-4, with 7 bases matching TRBD2. Germline trimming cut 7 bases from V and 0 bases from J; bases unmatched to any gene: 12. Germline CDR1 is SGHAT and CDR2 is FQNNGV. CDR3 length equals 17 residues. The CDR3 sequence: CASTQRGGDLAKNIQYF. DNA for the CDR3: TGTGCCAGCACCCAGCGGGGCGGGGACTTAGCCAAAAACATTCAGTACTTC.

The chain has TRBV6-5 and TRBJ2-7, with D perhaps assigned TRBD1 or TRBD2 (5 bases each). Trimming shortened V by 5 bases and J by 1 base, and 12 bases separated the two germline ends. Germline V gene lookup returns CDR1 MNHEY and CDR2 SVGAGI. CDR3 size: 14 residues. The CDR3 loop reads CASSTGTPSYEQYF. CDR3 nucleotides: TGTGCCAGCAGTACCGGGACCCCATCCTACGAGCAGTACTTC.

This clonotype appeared a few times. V is TRBV6-2 or TRBV6-3 and J is TRBJ2-3; the match to TRBD2 covers 10 bases. V was pared by 2 bases and J by 5 bases, with 7 bases of the junction left unmatched. Germline CDR1 is MNHEY and CDR2 is SVGEGT. The CDR3 is 16 residues long. The CDR3 region has the DNA TGTGCCAGCAGTTACAAGCTAGCGGGGGTACGAGATACGCAGTATTTT. Translation: CASSYKLAGVRDTQYF.

The V gene is TRBV7-9, the J gene TRBJ2-5, with a weak D call TRBD1 (6 bases). The V end lost 4 bases, the J end lost 6 bases, and 12 bases lay between the germline ends. The CDR3 has 13 amino acids. CDR1 and CDR2 from the germline V gene are SEHNR and FQNEAQ (reference sequence). The CDR3 loop is CASSSMDSQTQYF. The CDR3 DNA sequence: TGTGCCAGCAGCTCCATGGACAGCCAGACCCAGTACTTC.

This clonotype was counted between two and nine times. The V call is TRBV2, the J call TRBJ2-5; 9 bases line up with TRBD2. Germline V gene lookup returns CDR1 SNHLY and CDR2 FYNNEI. The CDR3 consists of 15 residues. The V segment lost 6 bases and the J segment 3 bases; nucleotides outside the gene matches: 8. CDR3 region: CASRPRTSVKETQYF. The CDR3 region has the DNA TGTGCCAGCAGGCCACGGACTAGCGTTAAAGAGACCCAGTACTTC.

This chain links TRBV28 with TRBJ2-7; 10 bases map to TRBD2. From germline, CDR1 is MDHEN and CDR2 SYDVKM. The ends lost 6 bases at V and 2 bases at J; junction bases unmatched: 7. CDR3 length: 15 residues. Here the CDR3 DNA reads TGTGCCAGCAGGGCTGGGACTAGCGAGACCTACGAGCAGTACTTC. Protein sequence: CASRAGTSETYEQYF.

This clonotype was seen only a few times. The chain combines TRBV30 with TRBJ2-1, with D possibly TRBD1 on 5 matching bases. The germline V gene has CDR1 GTSNPN and CDR2 SVGIG (reference sequence). The CDR3 has 14 amino acids. V was trimmed by 2 bases and J by 0 bases, leaving 8 bases between them. The chain's CDR3 is CAWSTGSSYNEQFF. CDR3 DNA: TGTGCCTGGAGTACAGGTAGCTCCTACAATGAGCAGTTCTTC.

This chain links TRBV6-2 or TRBV6-3 with TRBJ2-3, with TRBD2 matching 8 bases. The CDR3 length is 15 residues. Trimming removed 6 bases from V and 4 bases from J; junction bases left unmatched: 9. Germline V gene data show CDR1 as MNHEY and CDR2 as SVGEGT. The CDR3 DNA reads as TGTGCCAGCAGCCCGCCGCGGGGGGCGGCAGATACGCAGTATTTT. It specifies CASSPPRGAADTQYF.

This clonotype has a count of ten or more. The chain uses TRBV12-3 or TRBV12-4 and TRBJ1-2; no firm D call. The CDR3 consists of 11 residues. The V end lost 4 bases, the J end lost 5 bases, and 5 bases lay between the germline ends. The CDR3 nucleotides are TGTGCCAGCAGTTCGTCGTATGGCTACACCTTC. Its protein product is CASSSSYGYTF.

There are a few counts of this clonotype. This chain connects TRBV3-1 to TRBJ2-7; TRBD2 matches at 8 bases. The CDR3 covers 15 residues. Per the germline V gene, CDR1 is LGHDT and CDR2 is YNNKEL (reference sequence). The V segment lost 3 bases and the J segment 0 bases; nucleotides outside the gene matches: 4. The CDR3 nucleotides read TGTGCCAGCAGCCAGGGCAGCGGGAGCTCCTACGAGCAGTACTTC. Residues: CASSQGSGSSYEQYF.

This clonotype turned up a few times. The rearrangement joins TRBV13 to TRBJ2-6; TRBD2 matches at 11 bases. The CDR3 is 18 amino acids. V was pared by 1 base and J by 4 bases, with 6 bases of the junction left unmatched. Germline V CDR1 and CDR2: PRHDT, FYEKMQ (reference sequence). The CDR3, as DNA: TGTGCCAGCAGCTTAGCTTTAGCGGGGGGGCCAGGGGCCAACGTCCTGACTTTC. This sequence encodes CASSLALAGGPGANVLTF.

This clonotype was observed many times. The chain couples TRBV6-1 to TRBJ2-5; 8 nucleotides agree with TRBD1. V was pared by 7 bases and J by 5 bases, with 15 bases of the junction left unmatched. CDR3 size: 16 residues. Germline V gene data show CDR1 as MNHNS and CDR2 as SASEGT. CDR3 loop: CASTAQARGPSETQYF. The CDR3 coding sequence is TGTGCCAGCACTGCTCAGGCCAGGGGGCCGTCGGAGACCCAGTACTTC.

This clonotype was recorded a few times. This sequence joins TRBV5-6 and TRBJ2-3; D remains ambiguous. V was pared by 5 bases and J by 0 bases, with 13 bases between. Germline-derived CDR1 and CDR2 are SGHDT and YYEEEE. The CDR3 loop spans 15 amino acids. This chain's CDR3 is CASSLEQYSTDTQYF. The CDR3 region has the DNA TGTGCCAGCAGTCTTGAACAGTATAGCACAGATACGCAGTATTTT.

This clonotype showed up just a few times. This chain joins TRBV27 and TRBJ2-5, with TRBD1 matching over 8 bases. Germline lookup yields CDR1 MNHEY and CDR2 SMNVEV (reference sequence). J gave up 1 base and V 0 bases, and 7 bases lay outside the gene matches. This CDR3 is 17 amino acids long. This chain's CDR3 is CASSLSPGGQVQETQYF. The CDR3, as DNA: TGTGCCAGCAGTTTATCGCCCGGGGGACAGGTCCAAGAGACCCAGTACTTC.

This clonotype was seen many times. The chain is built from TRBV12-3 or TRBV12-4 and TRBJ2-6; TRBD1 agrees at 8 bases. V lost 7 bases, J lost 0 bases, and 5 bases stayed unmatched. The CDR3 has 16 residues. Here the CDR3 reads CASNRDRSSGANVLTF. The CDR3 DNA is TGTGCCAGCAACAGGGACAGGAGCTCTGGGGCCAACGTCCTGACTTTC.

The rearrangement links TRBV20-1 to TRBJ1-5; maybe TRBD1 (6 bases). Germline CDR1 reads DFQATT; CDR2 reads SNEGSKA (reference sequence). There are 12 residues in the CDR3. Between the trimmed V and J ends, which lost 4 bases and 4 bases, there was a span of 8 bases. CDR3 residues: CSATQGNQPQHF. The CDR3 DNA reads as TGCAGTGCTACACAGGGTAATCAGCCCCAGCATTTT.